The TCR beta chain described here comes from a study of blood T cell repertoires in COVID-19. Clones were sequenced by immunoSEQ multiplex PCR, and TCRdb holds only the in-frame ones, with some missing. The sample includes 250,000 to 300,000 clones, roughly 90% of them seen just once. V was pared by 0 bases and J by 2 bases, with 16 bases between. From germline, CDR1 is SEHNR and CDR2 FQNEAQ (reference sequence). The CDR3 loop spans 18 amino acids. The chain uses TRBV7-9 and TRBJ1-4; a possible D gene is TRBD1 (5 bases). Sequenced sample: peripheral blood. This receptor was identified in a woman aged 45-65 years who had recovered from COVID-19. This CDR3 reads CASSLAEGVGFTNEKLFF. CDR3 in DNA: TGTGCCAGCAGCTTAGCCGAAGGGGTAGGATTCACTAATGAAAAACTGTTTTTT.